The entry below describes one TCR beta chain. J lost 4 bases, V lost 6 bases, and 5 bases had no gene match. CDR3 length equals 15 residues. Germline-derived CDR1 and CDR2 are MNHEY and SVGEGT. How the authors handled the data: How many nucleated cells were present was estimated from reference gene primer amplification. Generated by immunoSEQ multiplex PCR, the TCRdb table keeps only in-frame clones and is missing some. V and J calls and clone size come straight from that table; D and trimming were deduced from the DNA. The sample records about 80,000 clones, 75% to 90% being singletons. This sample stems from a study of blood T cell repertoires in COVID-19. Whole-study context: Sites across the United States, Italy and Spain contributed samples from acute and convalescent COVID-19. Nucleic acid was either cDNA or gDNA, and it came from T cells, B-cell-depleted T cells, or PBMCs.

The chain joins TRBV6-2 or TRBV6-3 to TRBJ2-6, with TRBD2 identical over 8 bases. This clonotype was sampled from a woman aged 40 to 50 with active or convalescent COVID-19. Sequencing was carried out using peripheral blood. The CDR3 reads CASSPTSGGANVLTF. The CDR3 DNA is TGTGCCAGCAGCCCTACTAGCGGAGGGGCCAACGTCCTGACTTTC.